The T cell receptor (beta chain) under discussion was sequenced for a study of T cell responses to AZD1222 COVID-19 vaccine. Study summary: Combined were second doses at about 4 or about 12 weeks. Study-wide results and caveats: The reported proportion of spike-specific TCRs targeting unmutated variant regions was nearly half.

The CDR3 runs 15 residues. Per the germline V gene, CDR1 is SGHTA and CDR2 is FQGNSA. V was pared by 6 bases and J by 6 bases, with 11 bases of the junction left unmatched. TCRdb's table, derived via immunoSEQ multiplex PCR, lists solely in-frame clones and lacks some. The table has around 110,000 clones, 84% seen once. A remark on this clone: Its antigen is unidentified.

The source material was peripheral blood, sampled on day 0 of AZD1222 vaccination. This TCR came from an adult in good health. The chain couples TRBV7-2 to TRBJ2-1, with TRBD2 matching over 7 bases. CDR3 in DNA: TGTGCCAGCAGGGGGGTCGGGAGGAGCTTCAATGAGCAGTTCTTC. It yields the protein CASRGVGRSFNEQFF.